This T cell receptor (beta chain) is drawn from a study of T cell responses to AZD1222 COVID-19 vaccine. Study-wide background: Pooling of second doses given at about 4 or about 12 weeks was done.

V lost 4 bases to trimming and J lost 6 bases; unmatched junction nucleotides: 4. The CDR3 loop spans 12 amino acids. Per the germline V gene, CDR1 is SQVTM and CDR2 is ANQGSEA. Details on this clone: The target antigen is unknown.

General study findings and limits: Seropositive at baseline were only 5 or 6 AZD1222 recipients. White British ancestry dominated among donors, who included more females, and clonal diversity was possibly underestimated.

Profiling relied on immunoSEQ multiplex PCR, and the TCRdb table lists in-frame clones only, not all of them. The table has some 150,000 clones, approximately 90% seen once. The V call is TRBV29-1, the J call TRBJ2-7; TRBD1 matches at 9 bases. The clonotype comes from an adult in good health. The specimen was peripheral blood, collected on day 0 of AZD1222 vaccination. The CDR3 sequence: CSVARQGGEQYF. The CDR3 bases are TGCAGCGTTGCCCGACAGGGGGGCGAGCAGTACTTC.